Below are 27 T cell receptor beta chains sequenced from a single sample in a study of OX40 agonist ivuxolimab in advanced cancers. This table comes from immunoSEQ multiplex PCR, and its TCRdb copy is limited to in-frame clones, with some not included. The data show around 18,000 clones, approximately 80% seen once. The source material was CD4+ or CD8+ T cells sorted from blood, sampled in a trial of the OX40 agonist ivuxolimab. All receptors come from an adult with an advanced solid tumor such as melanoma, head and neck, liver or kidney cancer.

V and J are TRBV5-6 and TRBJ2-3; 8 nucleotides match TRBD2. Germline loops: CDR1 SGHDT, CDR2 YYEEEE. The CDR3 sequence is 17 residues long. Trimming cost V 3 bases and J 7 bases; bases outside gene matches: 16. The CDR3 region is CASSWTIGAGDPYTQYF. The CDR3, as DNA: TGTGCCAGCAGCTGGACGATTGGAGCGGGAGACCCCTATACGCAGTATTTT.

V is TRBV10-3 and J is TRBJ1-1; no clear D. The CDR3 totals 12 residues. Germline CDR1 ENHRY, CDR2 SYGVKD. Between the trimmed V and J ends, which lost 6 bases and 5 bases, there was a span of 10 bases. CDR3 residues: CAIREAGTEAFF. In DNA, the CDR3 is TGTGCCATCAGGGAGGCGGGGACTGAAGCTTTCTTT.

CDR3 sequence: CAWSAQGEDTEAFF. The CDR3 DNA reads TGTGCCTGGAGTGCACAGGGGGAGGACACTGAAGCTTTCTTT. V usage is TRBV30 and J usage is TRBJ1-1; TRBD1 matches at 8 bases. The germline V gene encodes CDR1 GTSNPN and CDR2 SVGIG (reference sequence). This CDR3 has 14 residues. Unmatched junction bases numbered 4, after V lost 1 base and J lost 3 bases.

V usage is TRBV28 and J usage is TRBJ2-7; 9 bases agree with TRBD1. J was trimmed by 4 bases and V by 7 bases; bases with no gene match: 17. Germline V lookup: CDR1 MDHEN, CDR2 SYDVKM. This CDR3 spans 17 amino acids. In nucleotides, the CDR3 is TGTGCCAGCAAAACTTTCCCCGGGACAGGGTTTAGGTACGAGCAGTACTTC. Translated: CASKTFPGTGFRYEQYF.

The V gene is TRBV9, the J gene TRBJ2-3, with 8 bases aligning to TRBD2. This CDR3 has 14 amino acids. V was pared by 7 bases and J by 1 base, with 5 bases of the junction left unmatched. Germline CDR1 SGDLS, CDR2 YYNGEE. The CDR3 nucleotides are TGTGCCAGCGGCCGGGGGGGGCGCACAGATACGCAGTATTTT. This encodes CASGRGGRTDTQYF. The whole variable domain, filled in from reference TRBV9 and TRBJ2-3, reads DSGVTQTPKHLITATGQRVTLRCSPRSGDLSVYWYQQSLDQGLQFLIQYYNGEERAKGNILERFSAQQFPDLHSELNLSSLELGDSALYFCASGRGGRTDTQYFGPGTRLTVL.

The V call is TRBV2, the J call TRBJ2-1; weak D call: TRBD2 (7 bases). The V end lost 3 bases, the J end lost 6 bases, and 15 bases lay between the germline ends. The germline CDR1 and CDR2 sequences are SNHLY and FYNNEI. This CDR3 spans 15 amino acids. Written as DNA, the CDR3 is TGTGCCAGCAGTGATGGGGGCCGGACTAGCAATGAGCAGTTCTTC. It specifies CASSDGGRTSNEQFF. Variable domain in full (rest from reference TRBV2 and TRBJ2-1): EPEVTQTPSHQVTQMGQEVILRCVPISNHLYFYWYRQILGQKVEFLVSFYNNEISEKSEIFDDQFSVERPDGSNFTLKIRSTKLEDSAMYFCASSDGGRTSNEQFFGPGTRLTVL.

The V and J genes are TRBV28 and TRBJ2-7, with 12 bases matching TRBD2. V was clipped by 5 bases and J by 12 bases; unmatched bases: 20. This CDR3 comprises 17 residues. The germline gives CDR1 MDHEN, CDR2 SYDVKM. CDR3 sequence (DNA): TGTGCCAGCAGTCCGTCCCCTTCTAGCGGGAGGGCCATCAGTGTGTACTTC. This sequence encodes CASSPSPSSGRAISVYF.

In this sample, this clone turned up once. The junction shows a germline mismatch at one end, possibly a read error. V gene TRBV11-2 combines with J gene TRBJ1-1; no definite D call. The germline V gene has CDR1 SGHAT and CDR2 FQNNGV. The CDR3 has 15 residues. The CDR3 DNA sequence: TGTGCCAGCAGCATAGATCGTGGGCAGCGAGTAAAAGCTTTCTTT. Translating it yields CASSIDRGQRVKAFF.

The CDR3 region is CASSLVSTGNTIYF. CDR3 in DNA: TGTGCCAGCAGCTTAGTATCCACCGGAAACACCATATATTTT. This chain joins TRBV7-9 and TRBJ1-3; D gene unclear. Per germline, CDR1 SEHNR and CDR2 FQNEAQ (reference sequence). The CDR3 spans 14 residues. Trimming cost V 1 base and J 4 bases, with 8 bases left between them.

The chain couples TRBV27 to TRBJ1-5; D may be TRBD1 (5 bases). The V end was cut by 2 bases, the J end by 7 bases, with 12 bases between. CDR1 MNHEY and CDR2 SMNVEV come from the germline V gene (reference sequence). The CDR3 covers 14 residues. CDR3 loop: CASSLNTAGQPQHF. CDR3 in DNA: TGTGCCAGCAGTTTAAACACGGCAGGGCAGCCCCAGCATTTT.

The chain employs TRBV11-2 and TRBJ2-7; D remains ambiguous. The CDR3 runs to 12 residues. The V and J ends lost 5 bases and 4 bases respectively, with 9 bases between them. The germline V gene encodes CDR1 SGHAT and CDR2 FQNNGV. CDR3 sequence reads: CASSLNLYEQYF. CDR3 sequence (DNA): TGTGCCAGCAGCCTCAATCTATACGAGCAGTACTTC.

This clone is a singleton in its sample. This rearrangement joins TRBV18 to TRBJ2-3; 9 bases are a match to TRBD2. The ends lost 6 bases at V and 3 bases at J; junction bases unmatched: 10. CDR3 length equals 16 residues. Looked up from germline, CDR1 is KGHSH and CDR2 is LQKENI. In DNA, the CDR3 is TGTGCCAGCTCGCCGACTAGCGGAAGTTTGACAGATACGCAGTATTTT. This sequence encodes CASSPTSGSLTDTQYF.

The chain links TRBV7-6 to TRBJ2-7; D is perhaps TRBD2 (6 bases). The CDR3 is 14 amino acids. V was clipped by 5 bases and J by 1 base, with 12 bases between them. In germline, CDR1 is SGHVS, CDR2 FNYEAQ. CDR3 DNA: TGTGCCAGCAGCCCCGGGACTTTATCCTACGAGCAGTACTTC. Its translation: CASSPGTLSYEQYF.

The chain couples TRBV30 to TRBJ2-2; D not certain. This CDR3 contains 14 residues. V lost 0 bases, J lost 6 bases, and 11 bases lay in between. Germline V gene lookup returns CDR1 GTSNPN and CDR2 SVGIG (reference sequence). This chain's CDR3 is CAWSVNPTAGELFF. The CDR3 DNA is TGTGCCTGGAGTGTTAACCCTACAGCCGGGGAGCTGTTTTTT.

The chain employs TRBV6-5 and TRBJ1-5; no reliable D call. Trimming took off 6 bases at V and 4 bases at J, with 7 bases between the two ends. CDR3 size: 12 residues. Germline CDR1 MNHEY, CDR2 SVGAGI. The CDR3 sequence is CASRRRNQPQHF. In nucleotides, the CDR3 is TGTGCCAGCAGGCGGAGGAATCAGCCCCAGCATTTT.

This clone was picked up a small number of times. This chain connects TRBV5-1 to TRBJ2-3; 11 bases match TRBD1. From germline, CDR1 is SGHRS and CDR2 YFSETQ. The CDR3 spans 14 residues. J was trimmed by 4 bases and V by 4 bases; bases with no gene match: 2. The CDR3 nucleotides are TGCGCCAGCAGCATGGGACAGGGGGCAGATACGCAGTATTTT. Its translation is CASSMGQGADTQYF.

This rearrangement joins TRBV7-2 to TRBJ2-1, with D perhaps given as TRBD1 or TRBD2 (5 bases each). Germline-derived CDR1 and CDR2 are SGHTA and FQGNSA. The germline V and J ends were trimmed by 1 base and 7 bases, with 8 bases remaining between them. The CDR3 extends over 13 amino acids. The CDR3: CASSLDWGNEQFF. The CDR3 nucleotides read TGTGCCAGCAGCTTAGATTGGGGGAATGAGCAGTTCTTC.

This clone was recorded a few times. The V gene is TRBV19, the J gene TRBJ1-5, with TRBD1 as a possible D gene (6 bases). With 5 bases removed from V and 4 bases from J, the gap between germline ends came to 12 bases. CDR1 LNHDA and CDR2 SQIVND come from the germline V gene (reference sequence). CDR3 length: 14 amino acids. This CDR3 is CASSPRQGNQPQHF. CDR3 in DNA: TGTGCCAGTAGTCCTCGGCAGGGGAATCAGCCCCAGCATTTT. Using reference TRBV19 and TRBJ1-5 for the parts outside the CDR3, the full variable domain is DGGITQSPKYLFRKEGQNVTLSCEQNLNHDAMYWYRQDPGQGLRLIYYSQIVNDFQKGDIAEGYSVSREKKESFPLTVTSAQKNPTAFYLCASSPRQGNQPQHFGDGTRLSIL.

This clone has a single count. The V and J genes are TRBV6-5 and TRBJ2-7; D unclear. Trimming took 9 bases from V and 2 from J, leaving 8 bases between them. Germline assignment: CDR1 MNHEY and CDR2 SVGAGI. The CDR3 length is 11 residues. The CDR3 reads CASRRAYEQYF. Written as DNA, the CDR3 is TGTGCCAGTCGGCGAGCCTACGAGCAGTACTTC.

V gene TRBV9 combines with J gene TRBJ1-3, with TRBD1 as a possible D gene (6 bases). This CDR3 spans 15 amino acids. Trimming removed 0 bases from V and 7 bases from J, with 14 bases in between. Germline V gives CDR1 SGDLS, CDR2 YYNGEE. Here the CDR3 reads CASSVGLTGLNTIYF. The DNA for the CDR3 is TGTGCCAGCAGCGTAGGCCTAACAGGGTTGAACACCATATATTTT.

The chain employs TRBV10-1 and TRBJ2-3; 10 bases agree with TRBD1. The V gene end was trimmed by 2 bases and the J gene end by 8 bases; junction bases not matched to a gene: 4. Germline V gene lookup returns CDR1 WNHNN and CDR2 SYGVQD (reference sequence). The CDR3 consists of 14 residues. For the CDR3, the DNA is TGCGCCAGCAGTGAGAGACAGGGGGCTGGTACGCAGTATTTT. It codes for CASSERQGAGTQYF.

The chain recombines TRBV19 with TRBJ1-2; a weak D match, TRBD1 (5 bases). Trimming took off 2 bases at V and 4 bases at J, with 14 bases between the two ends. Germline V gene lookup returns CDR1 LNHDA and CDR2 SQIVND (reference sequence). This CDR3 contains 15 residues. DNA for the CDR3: TGTGCCAGTAGTATAAGGAGTGGCGGGACCTATGGCTACACCTTC. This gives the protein CASSIRSGGTYGYTF.

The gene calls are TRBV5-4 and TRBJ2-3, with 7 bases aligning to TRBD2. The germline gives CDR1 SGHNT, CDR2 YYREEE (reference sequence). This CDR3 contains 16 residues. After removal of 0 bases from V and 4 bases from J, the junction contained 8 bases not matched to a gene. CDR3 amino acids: CASSLAHAGAPDTQYF. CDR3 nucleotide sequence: TGTGCCAGCAGCTTGGCCCACGCGGGAGCCCCAGATACGCAGTATTTT.

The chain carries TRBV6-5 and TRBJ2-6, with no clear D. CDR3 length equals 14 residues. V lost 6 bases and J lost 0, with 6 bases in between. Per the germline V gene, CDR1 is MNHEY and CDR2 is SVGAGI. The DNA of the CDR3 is TGTGCCAGCAGAGTGGACTCTGGGGCCAACGTCCTGACTTTC. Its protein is CASRVDSGANVLTF.

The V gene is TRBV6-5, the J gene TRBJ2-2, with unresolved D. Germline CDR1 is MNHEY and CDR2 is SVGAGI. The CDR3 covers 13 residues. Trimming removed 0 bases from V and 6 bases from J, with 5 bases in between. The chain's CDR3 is CASSYSQAGELFF. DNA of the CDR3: TGTGCCAGCAGTTACTCCCAGGCCGGGGAGCTGTTTTTT.

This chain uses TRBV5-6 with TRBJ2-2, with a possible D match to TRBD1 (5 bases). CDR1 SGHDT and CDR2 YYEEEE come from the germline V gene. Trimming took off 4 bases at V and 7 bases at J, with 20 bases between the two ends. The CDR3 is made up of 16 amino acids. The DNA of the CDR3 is TGTGCCAGCAGCCCAATGCTAGGGGAAAGAGGCGGGGAGCTGTTTTTT. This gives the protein CASSPMLGERGGELFF.

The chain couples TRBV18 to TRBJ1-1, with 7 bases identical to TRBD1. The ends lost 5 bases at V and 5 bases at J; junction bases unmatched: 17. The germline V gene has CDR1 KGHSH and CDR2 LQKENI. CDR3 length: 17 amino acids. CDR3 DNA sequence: TGTGCCAGCTCAACCCTTGACAGGGATGCAGGGAGGACTGAAGCTTTCTTT. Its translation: CASSTLDRDAGRTEAFF.